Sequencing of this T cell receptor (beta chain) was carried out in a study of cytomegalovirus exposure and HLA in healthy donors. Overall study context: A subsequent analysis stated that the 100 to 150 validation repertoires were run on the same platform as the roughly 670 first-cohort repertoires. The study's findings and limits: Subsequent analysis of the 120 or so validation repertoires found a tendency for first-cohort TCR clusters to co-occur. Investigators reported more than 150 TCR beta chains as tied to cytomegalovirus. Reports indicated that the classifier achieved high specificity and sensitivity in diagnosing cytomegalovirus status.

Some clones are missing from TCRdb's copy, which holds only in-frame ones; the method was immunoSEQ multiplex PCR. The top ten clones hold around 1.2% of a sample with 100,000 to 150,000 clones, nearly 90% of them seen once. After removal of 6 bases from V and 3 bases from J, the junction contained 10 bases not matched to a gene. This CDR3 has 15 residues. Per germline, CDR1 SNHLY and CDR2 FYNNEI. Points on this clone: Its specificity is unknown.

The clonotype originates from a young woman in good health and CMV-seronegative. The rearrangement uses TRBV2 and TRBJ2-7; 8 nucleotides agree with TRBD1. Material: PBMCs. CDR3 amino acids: CASSADRGRNYEQYF. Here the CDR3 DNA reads TGTGCCAGCAGCGCCGACAGGGGACGGAACTACGAGCAGTACTTC.